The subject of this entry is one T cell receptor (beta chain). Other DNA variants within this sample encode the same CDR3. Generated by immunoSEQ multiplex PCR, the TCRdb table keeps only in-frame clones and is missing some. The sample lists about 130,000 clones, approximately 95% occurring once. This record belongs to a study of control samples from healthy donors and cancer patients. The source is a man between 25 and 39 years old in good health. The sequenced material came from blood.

DNA for the CDR3: TGTGCCAGCAGTTCGCGAGAAGAGACCCAGTACTTC. Its protein is CASSSREETQYF. This chain connects TRBV27 to TRBJ2-5; D is ambiguous. The CDR3 contains 12 residues. Germline loops: CDR1 MNHEY, CDR2 SMNVEV (reference sequence). Trimming took 4 bases from V and 3 from J, leaving 6 bases between them.